This T cell receptor beta chain was sequenced during a study of identical twins. The study's findings and limits: The study drew conclusions from cross-sectional statistical analysis, not from following the same donors.

This clonotype has at least ten counts. Its antigen is unidentified. The CDR3 consists of 12 residues. Looked up from germline, CDR1 is DFQATT and CDR2 is SNEGSKA (reference sequence). Trimming removed 7 bases from V and 4 bases from J, with 13 bases in between. A template switching step contributed a universal primer site, while unique molecular identifiers were present in the cDNA. MiXCR was run by TCRdb on the 5' RACE reads, yielding one entry per CDR3 protein. The data contain a few hundred thousand distinct CDR3 sequences, just under 9.5% of them singletons. These records were also assigned to another study, of yellow fever vaccine responses in identical twins. Per that study: Reports say the vaccine T cell response in twins looked partly convergent and partly personalized.

The chain combines TRBV20-1 with TRBJ1-1; D unclear. Sequencing used CD8+ T cells sorted from blood. The receptor's source is a woman between 18 and 30 years old in good health. The chain's CDR3 is CSVRSTGTEAFF. In nucleotides, the CDR3 is TGCAGTGTCCGTAGTACGGGCACTGAAGCTTTCTTT.